A selection of T cell receptor beta chains follows, all from one sample in a study of CD8+ T cells in alopecia areata. The repertoire was sequenced with immunoSEQ multiplex PCR; TCRdb's copy has only in-frame clones and lacks some. Among around 5,900 clones listed, more than 55% were seen once. Here the sequenced sample was skin, taken between weeks 30 and 35, from a patient treated with tofacitinib. The receptors were gathered from a human donor with alopecia areata. Each CDR3 is given without its conserved first and last residue. Each record gives: J gene, clone size, V gene, CDR3 protein. The size of a clone is reported for some rows only, either as once, few or many, or as a class for expanded clones.

j_call: TRBJ1-1
clone_size: .
v_call: TRBV2
cdr3_aa: ASRGQGVSTEAF

j_call: TRBJ2-1
clone_size: .
v_call: TRBV6-6
cdr3_aa: ASRSGDNEQF

j_call: TRBJ1-2
clone_size: .
v_call: TRBV19
cdr3_aa: ASSTPRRRYGYT

j_call: TRBJ2-5
clone_size: .
v_call: TRBV29-1
cdr3_aa: SVEEGGLTQY

j_call: TRBJ2-3
clone_size: .
v_call: TRBV19
cdr3_aa: ASKRGHATDTQY

j_call: TRBJ1-1
clone_size: .
v_call: TRBV5-4
cdr3_aa: ASSFLVGFEVDTEAF

j_call: TRBJ2-7
clone_size: .
v_call: TRBV30
cdr3_aa: AWSRVTGYEQY

j_call: TRBJ1-2
clone_size: .
v_call: TRBV7-8
cdr3_aa: ASSRSQGADGYT

j_call: TRBJ1-5
clone_size: few
v_call: TRBV5-6
cdr3_aa: ASSRTIVESSNQPQH

j_call: TRBJ1-3
clone_size: .
v_call: TRBV4-1
cdr3_aa: ASSLKGLSSGNTIY

j_call: TRBJ2-2
clone_size: once
v_call: TRBV21-1
cdr3_aa: ASSKGAQGSRTGELF

j_call: TRBJ2-1
clone_size: .
v_call: TRBV7-3
cdr3_aa: ASSLTTGAEQF

j_call: TRBJ1-5
clone_size: .
v_call: TRBV19
cdr3_aa: ASSIGMGRQPQH

j_call: TRBJ2-5
clone_size: once
v_call: TRBV30
cdr3_aa: AWSVLKRGLGQETQY

j_call: TRBJ2-1
clone_size: .
v_call: TRBV7-9
cdr3_aa: ASSSWGNNEQF

j_call: TRBJ2-4
clone_size: .
v_call: TRBV7-8
cdr3_aa: ASSLGDRARNIQY

j_call: TRBJ1-5
clone_size: .
v_call: TRBV4-1
cdr3_aa: ASTQTGTGGNQPQH

j_call: TRBJ2-5
clone_size: .
v_call: TRBV7-2
cdr3_aa: ASSPERWGQETQY

j_call: TRBJ1-4
clone_size: .
v_call: TRBV5-5
cdr3_aa: ASRWTVATNEKLF

j_call: TRBJ2-3
clone_size: .
v_call: TRBV6-4
cdr3_aa: ASSEVSGGADTQY